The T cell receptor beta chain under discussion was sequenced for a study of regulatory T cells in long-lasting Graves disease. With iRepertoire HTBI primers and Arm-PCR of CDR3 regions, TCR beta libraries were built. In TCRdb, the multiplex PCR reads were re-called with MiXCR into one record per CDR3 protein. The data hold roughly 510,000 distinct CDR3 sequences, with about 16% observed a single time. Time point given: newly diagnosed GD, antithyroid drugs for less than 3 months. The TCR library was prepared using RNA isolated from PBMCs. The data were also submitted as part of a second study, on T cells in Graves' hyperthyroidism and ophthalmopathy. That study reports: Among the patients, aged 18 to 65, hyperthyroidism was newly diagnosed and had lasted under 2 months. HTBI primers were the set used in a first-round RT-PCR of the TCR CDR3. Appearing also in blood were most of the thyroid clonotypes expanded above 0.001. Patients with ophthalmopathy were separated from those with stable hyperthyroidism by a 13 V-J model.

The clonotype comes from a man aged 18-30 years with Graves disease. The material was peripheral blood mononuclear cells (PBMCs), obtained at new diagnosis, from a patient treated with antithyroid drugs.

The CDR3 spells CSARGTVGHTEAFF. The CDR3 bases are TGCAGTGCTAGAGGGACCGTGGGTCACACTGAAGCTTTCTTT. V and J are TRBV20-1 and TRBJ1-1, with D hard to call. V was pared by 1 base and J by 3 bases, with 12 bases between. From germline, CDR1 is DFQATT and CDR2 SNEGSKA (reference sequence). The CDR3 extends over 14 amino acids.